The sequence of this T cell receptor beta chain was determined in a study of T cell responses to AZD1222 COVID-19 vaccine. Study background: Recipients boosted at about 4 weeks or about 12 weeks are pooled. Study-level points and caveats: Baseline seropositivity occurred in only six AZD1222 recipients.

About this clone itself: Its specificity is unknown.

The protocol was immunoSEQ multiplex PCR, while the TCRdb copy is restricted to in-frame clones and leaves out a portion. The sample carries 100,000 to 150,000 clones, roughly 90% recorded once. The specimen was peripheral blood, collected on day 0 of AZD1222 vaccination. This receptor was taken from an adult in good health.

The chain's CDR3 is CASSTGPLSYNEQFF. DNA of the CDR3: TGTGCCAGCAGCACGGGACCCTTGTCCTACAATGAGCAGTTCTTC. The chain links TRBV7-2 to TRBJ2-1, with D possibly being TRBD1 or TRBD2 (5 bases each). CDR1 and CDR2 from the germline V gene are SGHTA and FQGNSA. The CDR3 is made up of 15 amino acids. V was pared by 5 bases and J by 1 base, with 12 bases between.